What follows describes a single TCR beta chain. Its antigen is as yet unknown. The germline CDR1 and CDR2 sequences are SQVTM and ANQGSEA. The CDR3 has 13 residues. The J segment lost 2 bases and the V segment lost 4 bases, leaving 3 bases of the junction unmatched. This entry comes from a study of T cell responses to AZD1222 COVID-19 vaccine. Study details: Second-dose recipients at about 4 or about 12 weeks were treated as one pooled group. Whole-study results and caveats: Elevations in Spike-specific TCR breadth and depth followed administration of two AZD1222 doses.

The method was immunoSEQ multiplex PCR; TCRdb's version includes in-frame clones alone and lacks a portion of them. There are approximately 120,000 clones in the sample; approximately 90% occur only once, and 4% to 4.5% lies in the top ten. This receptor was identified in an adult in good health. The chain couples TRBV29-1 to TRBJ1-2; 8 bases line up with TRBD1. The sequences come from peripheral blood, collected on day 0 of AZD1222 vaccination. The CDR3 sequence: CSVGTGPNYGYTF. CDR3 nucleotide sequence: TGCAGCGTTGGGACAGGGCCGAACTATGGCTACACCTTC.